This T cell receptor (beta chain) was sequenced in a study of T cell repertoires and HLA-DP antigens. Germline CDR1 and CDR2: MGHDK and SYGVNS. V lost 6 bases and J lost 7, with 19 bases in between. CDR3 length: 14 residues. TCRdb keeps only in-frame clones here, not all; method: immunoSEQ multiplex PCR. The sample includes approximately 100,000 clones, roughly nine tenths of them seen just once. In the case of this clone: Its target is not known.

Source material: CD4+ T cells from PBMCs. The chain combines TRBV25-1 with TRBJ2-7, with D possibly being TRBD2 (6 bases). The receptor comes from a man in his forties or fifties in good health and CMV-seronegative. The CDR3 loop reads CASSPPDRLGEQYF. The DNA of the CDR3 is TGTGCCAGCAGCCCGCCGGATAGACTAGGGGAGCAGTACTTC.